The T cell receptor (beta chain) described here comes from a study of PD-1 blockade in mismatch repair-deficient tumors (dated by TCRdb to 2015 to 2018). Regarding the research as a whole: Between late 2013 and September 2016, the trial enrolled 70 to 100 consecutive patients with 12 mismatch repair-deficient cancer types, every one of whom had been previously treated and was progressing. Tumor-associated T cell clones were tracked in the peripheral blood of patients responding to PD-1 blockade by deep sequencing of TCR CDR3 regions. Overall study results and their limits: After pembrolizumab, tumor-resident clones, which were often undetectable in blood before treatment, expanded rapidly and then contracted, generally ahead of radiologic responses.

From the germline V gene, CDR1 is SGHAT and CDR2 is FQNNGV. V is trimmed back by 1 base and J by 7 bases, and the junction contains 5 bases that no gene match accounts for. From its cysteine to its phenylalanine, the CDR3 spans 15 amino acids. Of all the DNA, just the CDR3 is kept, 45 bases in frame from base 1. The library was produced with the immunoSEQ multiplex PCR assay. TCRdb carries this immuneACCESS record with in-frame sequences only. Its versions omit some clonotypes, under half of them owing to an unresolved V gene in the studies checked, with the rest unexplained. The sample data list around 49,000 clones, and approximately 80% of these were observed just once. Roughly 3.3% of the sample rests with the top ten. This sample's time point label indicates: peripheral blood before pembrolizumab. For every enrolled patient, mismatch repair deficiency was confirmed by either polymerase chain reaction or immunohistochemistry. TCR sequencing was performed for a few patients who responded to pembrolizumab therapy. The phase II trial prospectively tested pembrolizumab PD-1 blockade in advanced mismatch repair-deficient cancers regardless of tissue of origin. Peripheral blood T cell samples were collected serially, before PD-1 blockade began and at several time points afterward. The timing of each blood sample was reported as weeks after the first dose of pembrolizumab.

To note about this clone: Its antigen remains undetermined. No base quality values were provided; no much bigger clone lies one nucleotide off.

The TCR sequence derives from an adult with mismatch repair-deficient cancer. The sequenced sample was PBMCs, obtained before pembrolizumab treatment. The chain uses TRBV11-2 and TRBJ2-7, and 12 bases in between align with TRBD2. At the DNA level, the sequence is TGTGCCAGCAGCTTAGGACTAGCGGGAGAGGGGGAGCAGTACTTC. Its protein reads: CASSLGLAGEGEQYF.